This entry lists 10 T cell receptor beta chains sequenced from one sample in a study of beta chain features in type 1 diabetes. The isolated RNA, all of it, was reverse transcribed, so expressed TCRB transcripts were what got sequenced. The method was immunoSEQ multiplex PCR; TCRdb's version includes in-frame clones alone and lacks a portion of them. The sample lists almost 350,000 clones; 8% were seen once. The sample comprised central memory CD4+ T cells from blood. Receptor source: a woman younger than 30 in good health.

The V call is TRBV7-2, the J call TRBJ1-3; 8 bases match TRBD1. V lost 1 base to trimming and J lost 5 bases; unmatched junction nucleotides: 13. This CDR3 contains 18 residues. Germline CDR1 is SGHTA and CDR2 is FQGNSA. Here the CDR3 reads CASSLDSSTGGRRNTIYF. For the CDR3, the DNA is TGTGCCAGCAGCTTAGACAGTTCCACAGGGGGACGAAGAAACACCATATATTTT.

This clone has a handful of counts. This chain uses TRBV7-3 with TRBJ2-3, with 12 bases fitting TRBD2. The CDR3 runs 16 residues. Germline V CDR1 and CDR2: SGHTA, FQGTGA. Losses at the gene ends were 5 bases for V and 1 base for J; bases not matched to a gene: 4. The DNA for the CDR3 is TGTGCCAGCAGCCCACGACTAGCGGGGGGCACAGATACGCAGTATTTT. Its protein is CASSPRLAGGTDTQYF.

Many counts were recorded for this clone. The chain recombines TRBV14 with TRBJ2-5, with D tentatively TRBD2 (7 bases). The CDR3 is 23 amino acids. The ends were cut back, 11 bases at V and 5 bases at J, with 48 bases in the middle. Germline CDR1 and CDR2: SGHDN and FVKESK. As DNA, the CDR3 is TGTGCCGTCCGATCTATCCTCGGGACACCTCGTGGATACGGGAGGTCCCATCGGGAGACCCAGTACTTC. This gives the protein CAVRSILGTPRGYGRSHRETQYF. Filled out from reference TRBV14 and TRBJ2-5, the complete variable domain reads EAGVTQFPSHSVIEKGQTVTLRCDPISGHDNLYWYRRVMGKEIKFLLHFVKESKQDESGMPNNRFLAERTGGTYSTLKVQPAELEDSGVYFCAVRSILGTPRGYGRSHRETQYFGPGTRLLVL.

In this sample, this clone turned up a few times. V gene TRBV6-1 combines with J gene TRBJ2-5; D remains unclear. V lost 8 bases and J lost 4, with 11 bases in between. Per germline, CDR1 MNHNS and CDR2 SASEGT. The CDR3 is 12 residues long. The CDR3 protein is CASGSSSETQYF. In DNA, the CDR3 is TGTGCCAGCGGATCTAGTTCAGAGACCCAGTACTTC.

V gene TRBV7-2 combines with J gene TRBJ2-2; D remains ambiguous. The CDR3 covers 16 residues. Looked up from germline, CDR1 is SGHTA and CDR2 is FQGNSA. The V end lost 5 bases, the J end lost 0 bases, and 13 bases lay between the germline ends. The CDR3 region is CASSASATANTGELFF. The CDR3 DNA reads TGTGCCAGCAGCGCCTCGGCGACCGCGAACACCGGGGAGCTGTTTTTT.

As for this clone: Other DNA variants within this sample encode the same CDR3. The chain's CDR3 is CSAADYGYTF. Here the CDR3 DNA reads TGCAGTGCGGCGGATTATGGCTACACCTTC. The gene calls are TRBV20-1 and TRBJ1-2; D not certain. The V end lost 6 bases, the J end lost 5 bases, and 7 bases lay between the germline ends. The germline gives CDR1 DFQATT, CDR2 SNEGSKA (reference sequence). The CDR3 loop spans 10 amino acids.

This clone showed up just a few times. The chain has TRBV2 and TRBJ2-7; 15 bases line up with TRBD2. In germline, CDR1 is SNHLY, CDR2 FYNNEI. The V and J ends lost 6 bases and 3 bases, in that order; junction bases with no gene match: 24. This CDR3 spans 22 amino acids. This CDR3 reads CASSRTKAPGLAGGYGYYEQYF. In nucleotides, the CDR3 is TGTGCCAGCAGCCGCACAAAAGCTCCGGGACTAGCGGGAGGTTACGGCTACTACGAGCAGTACTTC.

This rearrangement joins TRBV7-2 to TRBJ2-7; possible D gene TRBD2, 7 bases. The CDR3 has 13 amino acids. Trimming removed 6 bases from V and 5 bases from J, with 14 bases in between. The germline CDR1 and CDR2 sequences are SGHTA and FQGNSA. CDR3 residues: CASSSGGGDEQYF. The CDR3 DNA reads TGTGCCAGCAGTTCGGGGGGCGGGGACGAGCAGTACTTC.

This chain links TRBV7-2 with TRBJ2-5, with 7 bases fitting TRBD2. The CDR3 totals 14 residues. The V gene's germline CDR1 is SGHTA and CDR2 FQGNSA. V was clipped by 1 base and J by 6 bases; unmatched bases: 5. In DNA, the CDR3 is TGTGCCAGCAGCTTAGGAGGCGGGAGCAAGACCCAGTACTTC. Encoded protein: CASSLGGGSKTQYF.

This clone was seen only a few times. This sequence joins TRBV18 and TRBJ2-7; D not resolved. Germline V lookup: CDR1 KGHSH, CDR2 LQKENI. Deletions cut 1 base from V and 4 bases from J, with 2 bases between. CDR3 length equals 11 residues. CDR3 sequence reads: CASSPQYEQYF. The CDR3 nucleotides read TGTGCCAGCTCACCACAGTACGAGCAGTACTTC.